This T cell receptor (beta chain) came from a study of CD8+ T cells in alopecia areata. Germline assignment: CDR1 SGHRS and CDR2 YFSETQ. This CDR3 spans 17 amino acids. The ends lost 0 bases at V and 5 bases at J; junction bases unmatched: 11. A word on this clone: Its target is unknown.

Notes on the study in general: Normal-skin resident alphabeta T cells also appear among scalp sample sequences. Especially in alopecia totalis/universalis, lesional scalp showed greater clonality than normal scalp did.

RNA extraction and reverse transcription yielded cDNA as sequencing template. Repertoires were generated with immunoSEQ multiplex PCR, while TCRdb's copy carries only in-frame clones and drops some. The repertoire consists of hundreds of thousands of clones, with under 80% occurring once and the leading ten covering 0.95% to 1.5%. The source of this sequence is a human donor with alopecia areata. The sample here was CD4+ T cells sorted from blood, taken at week 0. This chain uses TRBV5-1 with TRBJ2-5; 9 bases map to TRBD1. The DNA for the CDR3 is TGCGCCAGCAGCTTGGCCGGGACAGGGCCAACCGGCGAGACCCAGTACTTC. Translated, it gives CASSLAGTGPTGETQYF.